Listed here are 14 T cell receptor beta chains from one sample, sequenced in a study of memory CD4+ T cells and cytomegalovirus serostatus. Using immunoSEQ multiplex PCR, the repertoire was profiled, and TCRdb retains in-frame clones only, with some absent. Of about 64,000 clones in the sample, roughly three quarters were seen once. Single viable CD3+CD4+CD8-CD45RO+ cells were sorted as the memory CD4+ T cells. The sample was memory CD4+ T cells from blood. The origin of the receptors is an adult in good health and CMV-seronegative.

This chain connects TRBV7-9 to TRBJ1-1; D might be TRBD1 (5 bases). This CDR3 comprises 14 residues. With 3 bases removed from V and 5 bases from J, the gap between germline ends came to 13 bases. CDR1 is SEHNR, CDR2 FQNEAQ, per germline (reference sequence). The chain's CDR3 is CASSFSGAGTEAFF. For the CDR3, the DNA is TGTGCCAGCAGCTTTAGCGGGGCGGGTACTGAAGCTTTCTTT.

The gene calls are TRBV5-1 and TRBJ1-2, with D maybe TRBD1 (5 bases). The CDR3 consists of 14 residues. Germline lookup yields CDR1 SGHRS and CDR2 YFSETQ. V was shortened by 0 bases and J by 4 bases, with 10 bases between the two germline ends. As DNA, the CDR3 is TGCGCCAGCAGCTTGGGACAGACGCTCTATGGCTACACCTTC. Encoded protein: CASSLGQTLYGYTF.

J is TRBJ1-3 and V is TRBV10-1; no firm D call. This CDR3 spans 13 amino acids. Germline values: CDR1 WNHNN, CDR2 SYGVQD (reference sequence). The V end lost 6 bases, the J end lost 0 bases, and 6 bases lay between the germline ends. In DNA, the CDR3 is TGCGCCAGCAGCGAGAACTCTGGAAACACCATATATTTT. Amino acid sequence: CASSENSGNTIYF.

The gene calls are TRBV15 and TRBJ1-4; maybe TRBD1 (6 bases). The CDR3 is 17 amino acids. The ends were cut back, 0 bases at V and 8 bases at J, with 19 bases in the middle. CDR1 LNHNV and CDR2 YYDKDF come from the germline V gene (reference sequence). In DNA form, the CDR3 reads TGTGCCACCAGCAGAGATAGAGGCGCAGGGGCTGGGGAAAAACTGTTTTTT. Its protein is CATSRDRGAGAGEKLFF.

This chain links TRBV6-1 with TRBJ2-3; 10 bases agree with TRBD1. With 6 bases clipped from V and 9 bases from J, the junction kept 9 bases outside the gene matches. Germline V CDR1 and CDR2: MNHNS, SASEGT. The CDR3 consists of 14 residues. The CDR3 loop reads CASRDRTGGWTQYF. The CDR3 DNA is TGTGCCAGCAGAGATAGGACAGGGGGATGGACGCAGTATTTT.

With respect to this clone: Other DNA sequences in the sample encode the same CDR3. This rearrangement joins TRBV27 to TRBJ1-2; TRBD1 is a possible D gene (6 bases). V was trimmed by 5 bases and J by 1 base, leaving 11 bases between them. Germline-derived CDR1 and CDR2 are MNHEY and SMNVEV (reference sequence). The CDR3 is 14 amino acids. For the CDR3, the DNA is TGTGCCAGCAGTGCCGGACAGAGTAACTATGGCTACACCTTC. It specifies CASSAGQSNYGYTF.

The chain uses TRBV19 and TRBJ2-7, with a weak D call TRBD1 (8 bases). CDR1 and CDR2 from the germline V gene are LNHDA and SQIVND (reference sequence). This CDR3 contains 13 residues. V lost 5 bases to trimming and J lost 10 bases, with 18 bases between them. The CDR3 sequence: CASSGGGQEKQYF. The DNA of the CDR3 is TGTGCCAGTAGTGGCGGGGGACAGGAGAAACAGTACTTC.

The DNA for the CDR3 is TGTGCCAGCAGTTTAGGGGCAGGGTTGGAGACCCAGTACTTC. Encoded protein: CASSLGAGLETQYF. V is TRBV28 and J is TRBJ2-5; possibly TRBD1 for D (5 bases). The CDR3 is 14 residues long. The V gene lost 2 bases and the J gene lost 5 bases, with 12 bases spanning the gap. Germline V gene lookup returns CDR1 MDHEN and CDR2 SYDVKM.

V is TRBV2 and J is TRBJ2-1; 9 bases are a match to TRBD2. Germline V gene sequence: CDR1 SNHLY, CDR2 FYNNEI. With V trimmed by 6 bases and J by 7 bases, 10 bases remained unmatched. The CDR3 has 15 amino acids. The CDR3 region has the DNA TGTGCCAGCAGGGGGTGGACTAGCGCTCAGAATGAGCAGTTCTTC. Residues: CASRGWTSAQNEQFF.

The chain's CDR3 is CATARQGSTNEKLFF. Here the CDR3 DNA reads TGTGCCACAGCTCGACAGGGTTCAACTAATGAAAAACTGTTTTTT. The chain carries TRBV15 and TRBJ1-4, with 7 bases fitting TRBD1. Trimming took 9 bases from V and 0 from J; bases not matched to a gene: 7. CDR3 length: 15 residues. Per the germline V gene, CDR1 is LNHNV and CDR2 is YYDKDF (reference sequence).

This rearrangement joins TRBV28 to TRBJ2-7, with 7 bases matching TRBD1. This CDR3 contains 14 residues. CDR1 and CDR2 from the germline V gene are MDHEN and SYDVKM. V was clipped by 4 bases and J by 3 bases; unmatched bases: 6. The chain's CDR3 is CASSSGGQDYEQYF. The CDR3 DNA follows: TGTGCCAGCAGTTCCGGTGGACAGGACTACGAGCAGTACTTC.

The chain links TRBV9 to TRBJ2-7; 8 nucleotides align to TRBD1. The CDR3 is 16 residues long. Germline V lookup: CDR1 SGDLS, CDR2 YYNGEE. The trim removed 4 bases at V and 2 bases at J, leaving 11 bases unmatched. The CDR3 reads CASSPSRQGNPYEQYF. CDR3 DNA: TGTGCCAGCAGCCCCTCCAGACAGGGGAACCCCTACGAGCAGTACTTC.

There are a few counts of this clone. This chain connects TRBV5-1 to TRBJ1-4; 10 bases line up with TRBD1. The CDR3 contains 17 residues. CDR1 and CDR2 from the germline V gene are SGHRS and YFSETQ. The V and J ends lost 0 bases and 7 bases, in that order; junction bases with no gene match: 9. CDR3 coding DNA: TGCGCCAGCAGCTTGGAACCCCCGGGACAGGGGAGTGAAAAACTGTTTTTT. Encoded protein: CASSLEPPGQGSEKLFF.

This rearrangement joins TRBV27 to TRBJ2-7; D gene ambiguous. Germline V gene sequence: CDR1 MNHEY, CDR2 SMNVEV (reference sequence). The CDR3 runs 14 residues. Trimming removed 6 bases from V and 1 base from J, with 13 bases in between. The CDR3: CASRPREISYEQYF. The DNA for the CDR3 is TGTGCCAGCAGGCCAAGAGAGATATCCTACGAGCAGTACTTC.